This T cell receptor (beta chain) was profiled in a study of blood T cell repertoires in COVID-19. Repertoires were generated with immunoSEQ multiplex PCR, while TCRdb's copy carries only in-frame clones and drops some. The data show roughly 300,000 clones, 84% seen once. Followed over time, Seattle patients had been enrolled while infection was active. V lost 7 bases and J lost 0; bases outside the gene matches: 4. This CDR3 has 14 amino acids. Germline values: CDR1 MRHNA, CDR2 SNTAGT. What was sequenced was peripheral blood. The TCR comes from a human donor with COVID-19, enrolled during active disease. The donor label of this sample is uncertain. The chain carries TRBV6-4 and TRBJ1-1, with 8 bases fitting TRBD1. CDR3 loop: CASNSQGVNTEAFF. The CDR3 DNA is TGTGCCAGCAATTCACAGGGGGTGAACACTGAAGCTTTCTTT.